A selection of T cell receptor beta chains follows, all from one sample in a study of blood T cell repertoires in COVID-19. TCRdb's table, derived via immunoSEQ multiplex PCR, lists solely in-frame clones and lacks some. The sample gives 70,000 to 75,000 clones, 90% of which show up once; roughly 5% is in the top ten. Sample: peripheral blood. The origin of the receptors is a woman aged 18-30 years with acute or convalescent COVID-19. CDR3s include the opening cysteine and the closing phenylalanine or tryptophan. D genes are given only for firm matches. Rows give clone size only sometimes, using once, few, many, or a class for an expanded clone.

CDR3 protein: CASSLINEQFF
CDR3 DNA: TGTGCCAGCAGCTTGATAAATGAGCAGTTCTTC
clone size: -
D gene: -
V gene: TRBV5-6
J gene: TRBJ2-1

CDR3 protein: CASSLAGNSGNTIYF
CDR3 DNA: TGTGCCAGCAGTTTGGCAGGGAACTCTGGAAACACCATATATTTT
clone size: -
D gene: -
V gene: TRBV28
J gene: TRBJ1-3

CDR3 protein: CASSEAGWAGESGNTIYF
CDR3 DNA: TGTGCCAGCAGTGAAGCAGGTTGGGCAGGGGAATCTGGAAACACCATATATTTT
clone size: -
D gene: -
V gene: TRBV6-1
J gene: TRBJ1-3

CDR3 protein: CASSADRGTEAFF
CDR3 DNA: TGCGCCAGCAGCGCCGACAGGGGCACTGAAGCTTTCTTT
clone size: -
D gene: TRBD1
V gene: TRBV5-1
J gene: TRBJ1-1

CDR3 protein: CASSLRGAEAFF
CDR3 DNA: TGTGCCAGCAGCCTTCGAGGCGCTGAAGCTTTCTTT
clone size: -
D gene: -
V gene: TRBV28
J gene: TRBJ1-1

CDR3 protein: CASSLTTGASYEQYF
CDR3 DNA: TGTGCCAGTAGTTTGACGACAGGGGCCTCCTACGAGCAGTACTTC
clone size: -
D gene: TRBD1
V gene: TRBV19
J gene: TRBJ2-7

CDR3 protein: CASSLDRPPSNQPQHF
CDR3 DNA: TGTGCCAGCTCACTGGACAGACCTCCCAGCAATCAGCCCCAGCATTTT
clone size: -
D gene: -
V gene: TRBV18
J gene: TRBJ1-5

CDR3 protein: CASSPDSSYEQYF
CDR3 DNA: TGTGCCAGCTCACCAGACAGCTCCTACGAGCAGTACTTC
clone size: -
D gene: -
V gene: TRBV18
J gene: TRBJ2-7

CDR3 protein: CASSLSATGMSTDTQYF
CDR3 DNA: TGTGCCAGCAGCTTAAGTGCTACCGGGATGAGCACAGATACGCAGTATTTT
clone size: few
D gene: -
V gene: TRBV7-2
J gene: TRBJ2-3

CDR3 protein: CASSFTGTGGTDTQYF
CDR3 DNA: TGTGCCAGCAGCTTTACCGGGACAGGGGGCACAGATACGCAGTATTTT
clone size: -
D gene: TRBD1
V gene: TRBV5-6
J gene: TRBJ2-3

CDR3 protein: CASNDRGNTEAFF
CDR3 DNA: TGTGCCAGCAACGACAGGGGGAACACTGAAGCTTTCTTT
clone size: -
D gene: TRBD1
V gene: TRBV2
J gene: TRBJ1-1

CDR3 protein: CASSSPGMVGVDEQFF
CDR3 DNA: TGTGCCAGCAGCTCCCCGGGCATGGTGGGAGTGGATGAGCAGTTCTTC
clone size: -
D gene: -
V gene: TRBV7-2
J gene: TRBJ2-1

CDR3 protein: CASSLTGGGAAYEQYF
CDR3 DNA: TGCGCCAGCAGCCTGACGGGTGGAGGGGCCGCCTACGAGCAGTACTTC
clone size: -
D gene: -
V gene: TRBV5-1
J gene: TRBJ2-7

CDR3 protein: CATGQGAEKLFF
CDR3 DNA: TGCGCCACAGGACAGGGGGCTGAAAAACTGTTTTTT
clone size: -
D gene: TRBD1
V gene: TRBV10-2
J gene: TRBJ1-4

CDR3 protein: CASSRGLGYGYTF
CDR3 DNA: TGTGCCAGCAGTAGGGGACTTGGGTATGGCTACACCTTC
clone size: -
D gene: -
V gene: TRBV12-3/TRBV12-4
J gene: TRBJ1-2

CDR3 protein: CASSHRLAGLNIQYF
CDR3 DNA: TGTGCCAGCAGCCATCGACTAGCGGGACTCAACATTCAGTACTTC
clone size: -
D gene: TRBD2
V gene: TRBV7-2
J gene: TRBJ2-4

CDR3 protein: CASQGHFMNTEAFF
CDR3 DNA: TGTGCCAGTCAGGGACATTTCATGAACACTGAAGCTTTCTTT
clone size: -
D gene: -
V gene: TRBV28
J gene: TRBJ1-1

CDR3 protein: CASSFGQAGGPNEQYF
CDR3 DNA: TGTGCCAGCAGTTTCGGGCAAGCGGGGGGGCCGAACGAGCAGTACTTC
clone size: -
D gene: TRBD2
V gene: TRBV28
J gene: TRBJ2-7

CDR3 protein: CASSPLQDRGDKNIQYF
CDR3 DNA: TGTGCCAGCAGCCCACTTCAAGACAGGGGGGACAAAAACATTCAGTACTTC
clone size: -
D gene: TRBD1
V gene: TRBV7-9
J gene: TRBJ2-4

CDR3 protein: CASSQDSYGYTF
CDR3 DNA: TGTGCCAGCAGCCAAGATAGCTATGGCTACACCTTC
clone size: -
D gene: -
V gene: TRBV14
J gene: TRBJ1-2

CDR3 protein: CSGNRVESTEAFF
CDR3 DNA: TGCAGCGGTAACAGGGTTGAGAGCACTGAAGCTTTCTTT
clone size: -
D gene: -
V gene: TRBV29-1
J gene: TRBJ1-1

CDR3 protein: CASSFPGAERKAFF
CDR3 DNA: TGTGCCAGCAGTTTCCCAGGGGCCGAGCGAAAAGCTTTCTTT
clone size: -
D gene: -
V gene: TRBV28
J gene: TRBJ1-1

CDR3 protein: CASSAGNTEAFF
CDR3 DNA: TGTGCCAGCAGTGCAGGGAACACTGAAGCTTTCTTT
clone size: -
D gene: -
V gene: TRBV25-1
J gene: TRBJ1-1

CDR3 protein: CASSFHTGTEAFF
CDR3 DNA: TGTGCCAGCAGTTTCCATACAGGGACTGAAGCTTTCTTT
clone size: -
D gene: -
V gene: TRBV28
J gene: TRBJ1-1

CDR3 protein: CASSPAWAGGPGTDTQYF
CDR3 DNA: TGTGCCAGCAGCCCTGCGTGGGCGGGGGGGCCTGGCACAGATACGCAGTATTTT
clone size: few
D gene: TRBD2
V gene: TRBV4-2
J gene: TRBJ2-3

CDR3 protein: CASSASGGQETQYF
CDR3 DNA: TGCGCCAGCAGCGCTAGCGGGGGGCAAGAGACCCAGTACTTC
clone size: -
D gene: TRBD2
V gene: TRBV5-1
J gene: TRBJ2-5

CDR3 protein: CAWSDVGGYGYTF
CDR3 DNA: TGTGCCTGGAGTGATGTAGGAGGCTATGGCTACACCTTC
clone size: -
D gene: -
V gene: TRBV30
J gene: TRBJ1-2

CDR3 protein: CASSSVQGDTEAFF
CDR3 DNA: TGTGCCAGCAGCTCGGTCCAGGGGGACACTGAAGCTTTCTTT
clone size: once
D gene: TRBD1
V gene: TRBV5-4
J gene: TRBJ1-1

CDR3 protein: CASSLLSETQYF
CDR3 DNA: TGTGCCAGCAGCTTATTATCGGAGACCCAGTACTTC
clone size: -
D gene: -
V gene: TRBV13
J gene: TRBJ2-5

CDR3 protein: CASSLETGHFSYEQYF
CDR3 DNA: TGTGCCAGCAGTTTGGAGACAGGGCACTTCTCCTACGAGCAGTACTTC
clone size: -
D gene: TRBD1
V gene: TRBV28
J gene: TRBJ2-7

CDR3 protein: CASSMWGGYNEQFF
CDR3 DNA: TGTGCCAGTAGTATGTGGGGGGGCTACAATGAGCAGTTCTTC
clone size: -
D gene: TRBD2
V gene: TRBV19
J gene: TRBJ2-1

CDR3 protein: CASRARSAYEQYF
CDR3 DNA: TGTGCCAGCAGGGCGCGGAGTGCCTACGAGCAGTACTTC
clone size: -
D gene: -
V gene: TRBV2
J gene: TRBJ2-7

CDR3 protein: CASSKGPGDETQYF
CDR3 DNA: TGTGCCAGCAGCAAAGGGCCAGGGGACGAGACCCAGTACTTC
clone size: -
D gene: -
V gene: TRBV21-1
J gene: TRBJ2-5

CDR3 protein: CASSFLGASSEQYF
CDR3 DNA: TGCGCCAGCAGCTTTTTGGGGGCCTCGTCCGAGCAGTACTTC
clone size: -
D gene: -
V gene: TRBV5-1
J gene: TRBJ2-7

CDR3 protein: CASSYGWATDTQYF
CDR3 DNA: TGTGCCAGCAGTTACGGGTGGGCCACAGATACGCAGTATTTT
clone size: -
D gene: -
V gene: TRBV6-2/TRBV6-3
J gene: TRBJ2-3

CDR3 protein: CASSEPASLVEQFF
CDR3 DNA: TGTGCCAGCAGTGAGCCAGCTAGCTTGGTTGAGCAGTTCTTC
clone size: -
D gene: -
V gene: TRBV6-1
J gene: TRBJ2-1

CDR3 protein: CASSDGTPRETQYF
CDR3 DNA: TGTGCCAGCAGTGACGGGACACCCAGAGAGACCCAGTACTTC
clone size: once
D gene: -
V gene: TRBV6-1
J gene: TRBJ2-5

CDR3 protein: CASSEGFSIPNQPQHF
CDR3 DNA: TGTGCCAGCAGTGAGGGTTTTAGCATACCCAATCAGCCCCAGCATTTT
clone size: -
D gene: -
V gene: TRBV6-1
J gene: TRBJ1-5

CDR3 protein: CASSQSTGVREQYF
CDR3 DNA: TGTGCCAGCAGCCAGTCTACAGGGGTGCGGGAGCAGTACTTC
clone size: -
D gene: TRBD1
V gene: TRBV3-1/TRBV3-2
J gene: TRBJ2-7

CDR3 protein: CASSLWGLKNSPLHF
CDR3 DNA: TGTGCCAGCAGCTTATGGGGGCTTAAAAATTCACCCCTCCACTTT
clone size: -
D gene: -
V gene: TRBV7-2
J gene: TRBJ1-6

CDR3 protein: CASTPDRGNTEAFF
CDR3 DNA: TGTGCCAGCACCCCGGACAGGGGGAACACTGAAGCTTTCTTT
clone size: -
D gene: TRBD1
V gene: TRBV3-1/TRBV3-2
J gene: TRBJ1-1

CDR3 protein: CASSLRLAGDSYNEQFF
CDR3 DNA: TGTGCCAGTAGTTTGAGACTAGCGGGAGACTCTTACAATGAGCAGTTCTTC
clone size: -
D gene: TRBD2
V gene: TRBV19
J gene: TRBJ2-1

CDR3 protein: CASSLFSGSNEQFF
CDR3 DNA: TGTGCCAGCAGCTTGTTCAGCGGGAGTAATGAGCAGTTCTTC
clone size: -
D gene: TRBD2
V gene: TRBV5-6
J gene: TRBJ2-1

CDR3 protein: CASSLATGVWQYF
CDR3 DNA: TGTGCCAGCAGCTTAGCGACAGGGGTCTGGCAGTACTTC
clone size: once
D gene: TRBD1
V gene: TRBV11-2
J gene: TRBJ2-7

CDR3 protein: CASRPRSQYNSPLHF
CDR3 DNA: TGTGCCAGCCGACCCCGGAGTCAGTATAATTCACCCCTCCACTTT
clone size: once
D gene: -
V gene: TRBV28
J gene: TRBJ1-6

CDR3 protein: CASSPIRGGYNEQFF
CDR3 DNA: TGTGCCAGCTCACCGATACGGGGGGGTTACAATGAGCAGTTCTTC
clone size: -
D gene: TRBD2
V gene: TRBV18
J gene: TRBJ2-1

CDR3 protein: CSSTSGGPSTDTQYF
CDR3 DNA: TGCAGCTCCACTAGCGGGGGCCCTAGCACAGATACGCAGTATTTT
clone size: -
D gene: TRBD2
V gene: TRBV29-1
J gene: TRBJ2-3

CDR3 protein: CASSQDSRANTGELFF
CDR3 DNA: TGTGCCAGCAGCCAAGATTCCAGGGCGAACACCGGGGAGCTGTTTTTT
clone size: few
D gene: -
V gene: TRBV4-2
J gene: TRBJ2-2

CDR3 protein: CASRAGTADLMNTEAFF
CDR3 DNA: TGTGCCAGTAGAGCGGGGACCGCCGACTTAATGAACACTGAAGCTTTCTTT
clone size: -
D gene: -
V gene: TRBV19
J gene: TRBJ1-1

CDR3 protein: CASSAEGVRDTGELFF
CDR3 DNA: TGTGCCAGTAGTGCCGAAGGGGTAAGGGACACCGGGGAGCTGTTTTTT
clone size: -
D gene: -
V gene: TRBV19
J gene: TRBJ2-2

CDR3 protein: CASSLQQGSSYNSPLHF
CDR3 DNA: TGTGCCAGCAGTCTCCAACAGGGTAGCTCCTATAATTCACCCCTCCACTTT
clone size: -
D gene: -
V gene: TRBV27
J gene: TRBJ1-6

CDR3 protein: CASSRDSYEQYF
CDR3 DNA: TGCGCCAGCAGCCGGGACAGCTACGAGCAGTACTTC
clone size: -
D gene: TRBD1
V gene: TRBV5-1
J gene: TRBJ2-7

CDR3 protein: CASRPPGQPNEKLFF
CDR3 DNA: TGTGCCAGTAGGCCCCCGGGACAGCCTAATGAAAAACTGTTTTTT
clone size: -
D gene: TRBD1
V gene: TRBV19
J gene: TRBJ1-4

CDR3 protein: CAWSPDRGINEKLFF
CDR3 DNA: TGTGCCTGGAGTCCTGACAGGGGGATTAATGAAAAACTGTTTTTT
clone size: -
D gene: TRBD1
V gene: TRBV30
J gene: TRBJ1-4

CDR3 protein: CASSEGTGATQYF
CDR3 DNA: TGTGCCAGCAGTGAAGGGACAGGGGCGACGCAGTACTTC
clone size: -
D gene: TRBD1
V gene: TRBV6-1
J gene: TRBJ2-7

CDR3 protein: CASSSGTGNQPQHF
CDR3 DNA: TGTGCCAGCAGCTCCGGGACAGGGAATCAGCCCCAGCATTTT
clone size: -
D gene: TRBD1
V gene: TRBV7-9
J gene: TRBJ1-5

CDR3 protein: CASSPGTGGAGTEAFF
CDR3 DNA: TGTGCCAGCTCACCAGGGACAGGGGGCGCAGGCACTGAAGCTTTCTTT
clone size: -
D gene: TRBD1
V gene: TRBV18
J gene: TRBJ1-1

CDR3 protein: CASSPSLSLPAFF
CDR3 DNA: TGTGCCAGCAGCCCCTCTTTATCCCTACCAGCTTTCTTT
clone size: -
D gene: -
V gene: TRBV14
J gene: TRBJ1-1

CDR3 protein: CASSFQASNQPQHF
CDR3 DNA: TGTGCCAGCAGCTTCCAGGCTAGCAATCAGCCCCAGCATTTT
clone size: once
D gene: -
V gene: TRBV7-2
J gene: TRBJ1-5

CDR3 protein: CASSYSDRGDKFF
CDR3 DNA: TGTGCCAGCAGCTACTCCGACCGGGGGGATAAGTTCTTC
clone size: -
D gene: TRBD2
V gene: TRBV5-4
J gene: TRBJ2-1